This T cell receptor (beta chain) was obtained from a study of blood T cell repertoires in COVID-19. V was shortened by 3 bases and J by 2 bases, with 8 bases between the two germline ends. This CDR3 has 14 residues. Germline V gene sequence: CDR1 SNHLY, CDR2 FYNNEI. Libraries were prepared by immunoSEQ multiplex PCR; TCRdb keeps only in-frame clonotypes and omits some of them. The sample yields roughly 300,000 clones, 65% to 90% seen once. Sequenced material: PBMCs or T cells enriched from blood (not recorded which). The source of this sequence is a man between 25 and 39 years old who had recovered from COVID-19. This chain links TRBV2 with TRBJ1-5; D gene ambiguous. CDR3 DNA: TGTGCCAGCAGTGATGTCCAGGGCAATCAGCCCCAGCATTTT. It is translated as CASSDVQGNQPQHF.